This note documents a single T cell receptor (beta chain) sequence. Produced via immunoSEQ multiplex PCR; TCRdb's table is partial and in-frame only. There are about 110,000 clones in the sample; around four fifths occur only once, and less than 8% lies in the top ten. These data originate in a study of blood T cell repertoires in COVID-19. The V gene lost 5 bases and the J gene lost 8 bases, with 18 bases spanning the gap. Per germline, CDR1 MDHEN and CDR2 SYDVKM. CDR3 length: 14 amino acids. The chain combines TRBV28 with TRBJ1-2; perhaps TRBD1 as D (6 bases). The TCR comes from a man in his 70s with acute or convalescent COVID-19. Sequenced material: peripheral blood. The CDR3 DNA follows: TGTGCCAGCAGTGGGGGCGGGTTGGTTCGAGGCTACACCTTC. Translation gives CASSGGGLVRGYTF.